This T cell receptor beta chain was found in a study of shared clonotypes between healthy human individuals. V trimming: 1 base; J trimming: 1 base; junction bases outside the gene matches: 8. The CDR3 runs to 20 residues. CDR1 and CDR2 (germline): PRHDT, FYEKMQ (reference sequence). TCRdb's table, derived via immunoSEQ multiplex PCR, lists solely in-frame clones and lacks some. The sample records more than 1,200,000 clones, around 98.5% being singletons. Researchers partitioned CD4+ cells into CD45RA+ naive and CD45RA-negative memory subsets. Sequenced sample: naive CD4+ T cells sorted from blood. Subset reported: CD45RA+ positively selected. This chain joins TRBV13 and TRBJ2-1, with 15 positions matching TRBD2. This clonotype was sampled from a man in his thirties or forties in good health. The CDR3 nucleotides are TGTGCCAGCAGCTTAGCGGGACTAGCGGGAGGAGATAATTCCTACAATGAGCAGTTCTTC. The encoded protein is CASSLAGLAGGDNSYNEQFF.